A selection of T cell receptor beta chains follows, all from one sample in a study of CD8 T cells in ankylosing spondylitis. TCRdb reprocessed the 5' RACE reads with MiXCR, giving one entry per CDR3 protein. This sample carries a few hundred thousand distinct CDR3 sequences, 17% of them seen once, and the ten largest clones take 1%. Sequencing was done on a sample of blood, either unsorted or a sorted T cell fraction (not recorded which). The receptors originated from a male donor with ankylosing spondylitis. CDR3s include the opening cysteine and the closing phenylalanine or tryptophan. A D gene is named only where the DNA matches it firmly. Rows give clone size only sometimes, using once, few, many, or a class for an expanded clone.

v_gene: TRBV30; d_gene: -; abundance: many; j_gene: TRBJ2-2; CDR3aa: CAWGETGELFF; CDR3nt: TGTGCCTGGGGGGAGACCGGGGAGCTGTTTTTT
v_gene: TRBV20-1; d_gene: -; abundance: few; j_gene: TRBJ1-1; CDR3aa: CSASSGFVTEAFF; CDR3nt: TGCAGTGCTAGTTCGGGGTTTGTGACTGAAGCTTTCTTT
v_gene: TRBV12-3/TRBV12-4; d_gene: TRBD2; abundance: few; j_gene: TRBJ2-5; CDR3aa: CASSSSSGGWETQYF; CDR3nt: TGTGCCAGCAGCAGCTCTAGCGGGGGGTGGGAGACCCAGTACTTC
v_gene: TRBV28; d_gene: -; abundance: -; j_gene: TRBJ1-2; CDR3aa: CASRRHSTANYGYTF; CDR3nt: TGTGCCAGCAGACGACACAGTACCGCTAACTATGGCTACACCTTC
v_gene: TRBV29-1; d_gene: TRBD2; abundance: -; j_gene: TRBJ2-1; CDR3aa: CSVGLAGLSYNEQFF; CDR3nt: TGCAGCGTGGGACTAGCGGGGCTCTCCTACAATGAGCAGTTCTTC
v_gene: TRBV12-5; d_gene: -; abundance: -; j_gene: TRBJ1-5; CDR3aa: CASGPSGQVNQPQHF; CDR3nt: TGTGCTAGTGGTCCTAGCGGGCAGGTCAATCAGCCCCAGCATTTT
v_gene: TRBV4-1; d_gene: TRBD2; abundance: few; j_gene: TRBJ2-7; CDR3aa: CASSQEGGFVQYF; CDR3nt: TGCGCCAGCAGCCAAGAGGGGGGGTTCGTGCAGTACTTC
v_gene: TRBV5-1; d_gene: TRBD2; abundance: -; j_gene: TRBJ2-7; CDR3aa: CASSLESSGRGEQYF; CDR3nt: TGCGCCAGCAGCTTGGAGTCTAGCGGGAGAGGCGAGCAGTACTTC
v_gene: TRBV20-1; d_gene: -; abundance: few; j_gene: TRBJ1-3; CDR3aa: CSACHISSGNTIYF; CDR3nt: TGCAGTGCTTGTCACATTAGCTCTGGAAACACCATATATTTT
v_gene: TRBV3-1; d_gene: -; abundance: many; j_gene: TRBJ2-1; CDR3aa: CASSQGSGSYNEQFF; CDR3nt: TGTGCCAGCAGCCAAGGTTCTGGGAGCTACAATGAGCAGTTCTTC
v_gene: TRBV20-1; d_gene: -; abundance: -; j_gene: TRBJ1-5; CDR3aa: CSAALVSTYSNQPQHF; CDR3nt: TGCAGTGCGGCGTTAGTGAGCACCTATAGCAATCAGCCCCAGCATTTT
v_gene: TRBV5-1; d_gene: TRBD1; abundance: many; j_gene: TRBJ1-4; CDR3aa: CASSRDRGEKLFF; CDR3nt: TGCGCCAGCAGCCGGGACAGGGGTGAAAAACTGTTTTTT
v_gene: TRBV20-1; d_gene: -; abundance: few; j_gene: TRBJ1-5; CDR3aa: CSANDKVGQPQHF; CDR3nt: TGCAGTGCAAATGACAAGGTAGGTCAGCCCCAGCATTTT
v_gene: TRBV15; d_gene: TRBD2; abundance: -; j_gene: TRBJ2-5; CDR3aa: CATSSLDRGRAGETQYF; CDR3nt: TGTGCCACCAGCTCTTTGGACCGCGGGAGGGCAGGAGAGACCCAGTACTTC
v_gene: TRBV27; d_gene: -; abundance: once; j_gene: TRBJ1-5; CDR3aa: CASSPMGIRSNQPQHF; CDR3nt: TGTGCCAGCAGTCCAATGGGGATTAGGAGCAATCAGCCCCAGCATTTT
v_gene: TRBV6-1; d_gene: -; abundance: few; j_gene: TRBJ2-1; CDR3aa: CASRNPGTTYNEQFF; CDR3nt: TGTGCCAGCAGGAACCCCGGGACAACCTACAATGAGCAGTTCTTC
v_gene: TRBV12-3/TRBV12-4; d_gene: TRBD1; abundance: few; j_gene: TRBJ1-2; CDR3aa: CASSPRTGNRGYTF; CDR3nt: TGTGCCAGCAGCCCTCGGACAGGGAACAGAGGCTACACCTTC
v_gene: TRBV3-1; d_gene: TRBD2; abundance: few; j_gene: TRBJ2-2; CDR3aa: CASSPTSGSIGELFF; CDR3nt: TGTGCCAGCAGCCCAACTAGCGGGAGTATCGGGGAGCTGTTTTTT
v_gene: TRBV5-1; d_gene: -; abundance: many; j_gene: TRBJ1-1; CDR3aa: CASSFLPGQNTEAFF; CDR3nt: TGCGCCAGCAGCTTCTTACCGGGACAGAACACTGAAGCTTTCTTT
v_gene: TRBV7-9; d_gene: -; abundance: few; j_gene: TRBJ2-7; CDR3aa: CASSLDAGLSYEQYF; CDR3nt: TGTGCCAGCAGCTTAGACGCGGGCCTCTCCTACGAGCAGTACTTC
v_gene: TRBV7-2; d_gene: TRBD2; abundance: few; j_gene: TRBJ2-3; CDR3aa: CASSPLAGLELDTQYF; CDR3nt: TGTGCCAGCAGCCCACTAGCGGGCCTGGAGTTAGATACGCAGTATTTT
v_gene: TRBV5-5; d_gene: TRBD2; abundance: -; j_gene: TRBJ2-2; CDR3aa: CASSFRTGGNTGELFF; CDR3nt: TGTGCCAGCAGCTTCCGGACGGGAGGCAACACCGGGGAGCTGTTTTTT
v_gene: TRBV19; d_gene: -; abundance: -; j_gene: TRBJ2-3; CDR3aa: CASRDGTASTDTQYF; CDR3nt: TGTGCCAGTAGAGACGGGACGGCCAGCACAGATACGCAGTATTTT
v_gene: TRBV12-3/TRBV12-4; d_gene: -; abundance: -; j_gene: TRBJ1-4; CDR3aa: CASSSWEVFEKLFF; CDR3nt: TGTGCCAGCAGTTCATGGGAGGTGTTTGAAAAACTGTTTTTT
v_gene: TRBV29-1; d_gene: -; abundance: -; j_gene: TRBJ2-1; CDR3aa: CSVPDQSSSYNEQFF; CDR3nt: TGCAGCGTCCCGGACCAGTCGAGCTCCTACAATGAGCAGTTCTTC
v_gene: TRBV5-1; d_gene: TRBD2; abundance: -; j_gene: TRBJ2-7; CDR3aa: CASSLATSRSYEQYF; CDR3nt: TGCGCCAGCAGCTTGGCGACTAGCCGATCCTACGAGCAGTACTTC
v_gene: TRBV20-1; d_gene: TRBD1; abundance: -; j_gene: TRBJ1-5; CDR3aa: CSAKTGVRNQPQHF; CDR3nt: TGCAGTGCAAAGACAGGGGTCCGCAATCAGCCCCAGCATTTT
v_gene: TRBV6-1; d_gene: -; abundance: few; j_gene: TRBJ1-1; CDR3aa: CASSPDAGVWGTMNTEAFF; CDR3nt: TGTGCCAGCAGCCCAGACGCAGGGGTATGGGGAACAATGAACACTGAAGCTTTCTTT
v_gene: TRBV5-1; d_gene: -; abundance: few; j_gene: TRBJ2-1; CDR3aa: CASSTGQSIYNEQFF; CDR3nt: TGCGCCAGCAGCACCGGTCAGAGCATCTACAATGAGCAGTTCTTC
v_gene: TRBV5-1; d_gene: TRBD1; abundance: few; j_gene: TRBJ2-7; CDR3aa: CASSYGGGQGHYEQYF; CDR3nt: TGCGCCAGCAGTTATGGGGGGGGACAGGGCCACTACGAGCAGTACTTC
v_gene: TRBV24-1; d_gene: -; abundance: -; j_gene: TRBJ1-2; CDR3aa: CATSDDIYGYTF; CDR3nt: TGTGCCACCAGTGATGACATCTATGGCTACACCTTC
v_gene: TRBV5-1; d_gene: -; abundance: few; j_gene: TRBJ1-1; CDR3aa: CASSWSDLNTEAFF; CDR3nt: TGCGCCAGCAGCTGGTCAGACTTGAACACTGAAGCTTTCTTT
v_gene: TRBV7-2; d_gene: TRBD1; abundance: -; j_gene: TRBJ2-7; CDR3aa: CASLDRGAPYEQYF; CDR3nt: TGTGCCAGCCTTGACAGGGGCGCCCCCTACGAGCAGTACTTC
v_gene: TRBV2; d_gene: -; abundance: -; j_gene: TRBJ2-5; CDR3aa: CASSELQGRQETQYF; CDR3nt: TGTGCCAGCAGTGAACTACAGGGCCGTCAAGAGACCCAGTACTTC
v_gene: TRBV20-1; d_gene: -; abundance: few; j_gene: TRBJ2-1; CDR3aa: CSASPRRHEQFF; CDR3nt: TGCAGTGCTAGTCCCCGGAGGCATGAGCAGTTCTTC
v_gene: TRBV5-1; d_gene: -; abundance: few; j_gene: TRBJ2-5; CDR3aa: CASSPRPGGIETQYF; CDR3nt: TGCGCCAGCAGCCCTCGACCAGGGGGGATAGAGACCCAGTACTTC
v_gene: TRBV12-3/TRBV12-4; d_gene: TRBD1; abundance: many; j_gene: TRBJ1-1; CDR3aa: CASSIGQGASHTEAFF; CDR3nt: TGTGCCAGCAGCATAGGACAGGGGGCGTCCCACACTGAAGCTTTCTTT
v_gene: TRBV24-1; d_gene: -; abundance: -; j_gene: TRBJ2-1; CDR3aa: CATSDPGLEQFF; CDR3nt: TGTGCCACCAGTGATCCCGGGCTAGAGCAGTTCTTC
v_gene: TRBV5-1; d_gene: -; abundance: few; j_gene: TRBJ2-5; CDR3aa: CASSLGSSGSHVTQYF; CDR3nt: TGCGCCAGCAGCTTGGGATCGAGCGGATCACACGTTACCCAGTACTTC
v_gene: TRBV7-9; d_gene: TRBD1; abundance: -; j_gene: TRBJ1-4; CDR3aa: CASRTGQAQTLFF; CDR3nt: TGTGCCAGCAGGACGGGACAGGCCCAAACATTGTTTTTT
v_gene: TRBV7-9; d_gene: -; abundance: few; j_gene: TRBJ1-6; CDR3aa: CASSSRGGPGFPLHF; CDR3nt: TGTGCCAGCAGCTCCCGAGGGGGGCCCGGTTTCCCCCTCCACTTT
v_gene: TRBV27; d_gene: TRBD1; abundance: -; j_gene: TRBJ1-2; CDR3aa: CASSLSGGTAGGYTF; CDR3nt: TGTGCCAGCAGTTTAAGCGGGGGGACAGCCGGCGGCTACACCTTC
v_gene: TRBV20-1; d_gene: -; abundance: few; j_gene: TRBJ2-2; CDR3aa: CSARPGNTGELFF; CDR3nt: TGCAGTGCTAGACCAGGGAACACCGGGGAGCTGTTTTTT
v_gene: TRBV5-1; d_gene: -; abundance: -; j_gene: TRBJ2-5; CDR3aa: CASSLRPAGAQETQYF; CDR3nt: TGCGCCAGCAGCTTGAGGCCGGCGGGGGCCCAAGAGACCCAGTACTTC
v_gene: TRBV18; d_gene: TRBD2; abundance: few; j_gene: TRBJ2-1; CDR3aa: CASSPLSAGGPYNEQFF; CDR3nt: TGTGCCAGCTCACCCCTTAGCGCGGGGGGCCCCTACAATGAGCAGTTCTTC
v_gene: TRBV28; d_gene: -; abundance: -; j_gene: TRBJ1-4; CDR3aa: CASRTLGATNEKLFF; CDR3nt: TGTGCCAGCAGGACCCTGGGTGCAACTAATGAAAAACTGTTTTTT
v_gene: TRBV3-1; d_gene: -; abundance: few; j_gene: TRBJ2-5; CDR3aa: CASSQALKETQYF; CDR3nt: TGTGCCAGCAGCCAAGCTCTTAAGGAGACCCAGTACTTC
v_gene: TRBV29-1; d_gene: TRBD2; abundance: -; j_gene: TRBJ2-7; CDR3aa: CSVRSGVYEQYF; CDR3nt: TGCAGCGTTCGTAGCGGGGTCTACGAGCAGTACTTC
v_gene: TRBV5-6; d_gene: -; abundance: few; j_gene: TRBJ2-1; CDR3aa: CASSLVGSAGSYNEQFF; CDR3nt: TGTGCCAGCAGCTTGGTTGGGTCGGCAGGGTCCTACAATGAGCAGTTCTTC
v_gene: TRBV3-1; d_gene: TRBD2; abundance: -; j_gene: TRBJ2-1; CDR3aa: CASSRTSGGVDEQFF; CDR3nt: TGTGCCAGCAGCCGGACTAGCGGGGGGGTGGATGAGCAGTTCTTC
v_gene: TRBV2; d_gene: -; abundance: -; j_gene: TRBJ1-1; CDR3aa: CASSLVNMAFF; CDR3nt: TGTGCCAGCAGTTTGGTCAATATGGCTTTCTTT
v_gene: TRBV5-1; d_gene: -; abundance: many; j_gene: TRBJ2-1; CDR3aa: CASSRDYNEQFF; CDR3nt: TGCGCCAGCAGCAGGGACTACAATGAGCAGTTCTTC
v_gene: TRBV29-1; d_gene: TRBD1; abundance: few; j_gene: TRBJ1-1; CDR3aa: CSVLQGAGTEAFF; CDR3nt: TGCAGCGTTCTGCAGGGGGCAGGGACTGAAGCTTTCTTT